This TCR beta chain came from a study of a mutant IDH1 vaccine in newly diagnosed glioma. At the level of the study: The sex distribution of treated patients was about 62% male and about 38% female, with a mean age of 40.4 years. Radiotherapy, temozolomide, or both had been given previously, and both were given to most.

The CDR3 runs to 15 residues. With 6 bases removed from V and 0 bases from J, the gap between germline ends came to 15 bases. Germline loops: CDR1 MNHNY, CDR2 SVGAGI (reference sequence). TCRdb keeps only in-frame clones here, not all; method: immunoSEQ multiplex PCR. Of tens of thousands of clones detected, roughly 85% appear once; the ten largest clones hold about 3%. Time point indicated: baseline, week 1 (first vaccination visit). Treatment: pre-vaccination baseline after standard-of-care therapy. The sequencing here drew on PBMCs, taken from a glioma patient treated with radiotherapy, temozolomide or both. This chain joins TRBV6-6 and TRBJ2-7; possibly TRBD1 for D (6 bases). This TCR was recovered from a man aged 30 to 39 with glioma. The CDR3 nucleotides are TGTGCCAGCAGCGACCCGCAGGGGAGCTCCTACGAGCAGTACTTC. It encodes CASSDPQGSSYEQYF.